The 26 T cell receptor beta chains listed next were all sequenced from one sample in a study of technical replicates of blood from several donors. Sequencing used immunoSEQ multiplex PCR; TCRdb keeps in-frame clones, though not all of them. The sample holds about 80,000 clones, roughly 94% seen once. Sequencing was performed on T cells isolated from PBMCs. The receptor source for this set is a human donor in good health.

The V gene is TRBV7-9, the J gene TRBJ2-7, with 9 bases that match TRBD1. Germline CDR1 reads SEHNR; CDR2 reads FQNEAQ (reference sequence). J gave up 2 bases and V 0 bases, and 5 bases lay outside the gene matches. There are 16 residues in the CDR3. CDR3 sequence: CASSLAPGTGTYEQYF. CDR3 nucleotides: TGTGCCAGCAGCTTAGCGCCCGGGACAGGGACCTACGAGCAGTACTTC.

The chain recombines TRBV19 with TRBJ2-7, with 7 bases matching TRBD2. Germline CDR1 LNHDA, CDR2 SQIVND (reference sequence). This CDR3 is 17 amino acids long. V lost 4 bases and J lost 1; bases outside the gene matches: 13. The CDR3 sequence: CASSTGTKSWGSYEQYF. The CDR3 DNA sequence: TGTGCCAGTAGTACCGGGACTAAGAGCTGGGGTTCCTACGAGCAGTACTTC.

The CDR3 nucleotides are TGTGCCAGCAGCGTCGACCCCGGGACAGGCTACGAGCAGTACTTC. It translates to CASSVDPGTGYEQYF. This chain links TRBV9 with TRBJ2-7; 8 bases are a match to TRBD1. Germline V gene data show CDR1 as SGDLS and CDR2 as YYNGEE. The CDR3 covers 15 residues. V was clipped by 2 bases and J by 3 bases; unmatched bases: 7.

The chain employs TRBV18 and TRBJ2-7; 10 bases align to TRBD2. This CDR3 is 14 amino acids long. The junction had 4 bases not matched to a gene; V was cut back by 4 bases and J by 4 bases. In germline, CDR1 is KGHSH, CDR2 LQKENI. The CDR3 DNA reads as TGTGCCAGCTCACTTTCTAGCGGGAGTTACGAGCAGTACTTC. Translation gives CASSLSSGSYEQYF.

The chain uses TRBV2 and TRBJ1-5; 9 bases match TRBD1. CDR1 and CDR2 from the germline V gene are SNHLY and FYNNEI. The CDR3 spans 15 residues. With 7 bases clipped from V and 5 bases from J, the junction kept 9 bases outside the gene matches. The CDR3 here is CASIRDRVGDQPQHF. The CDR3 coding sequence is TGTGCCAGCATCCGGGACAGGGTCGGAGATCAGCCCCAGCATTTT.

The chain has TRBV6-5 and TRBJ2-2, with TRBD2 matching 8 bases. V was pared by 1 base and J by 7 bases, with 8 bases of the junction left unmatched. The CDR3 has 16 amino acids. Germline V gives CDR1 MNHEY, CDR2 SVGAGI. CDR3 sequence: CASSYYHQREHGELFF. The CDR3 DNA reads TGTGCCAGCAGTTACTATCACCAGCGGGAGCACGGGGAGCTGTTTTTT.

The J gene is TRBJ1-1, the V gene TRBV2; TRBD1 matches 8 bases. J lost 4 bases, V lost 4 bases, and 8 bases had no gene match. This CDR3 has 15 residues. Germline CDR1 and CDR2: SNHLY and FYNNEI. CDR3 residues: CASSAGQGSGTEAFF. The CDR3, as DNA: TGTGCCAGCAGTGCAGGACAGGGTTCGGGCACTGAAGCTTTCTTT.

This rearrangement joins TRBV2 to TRBJ1-2; D gene uncertain. CDR1 SNHLY and CDR2 FYNNEI come from the germline V gene. The CDR3 extends over 13 amino acids. Trimming shortened V by 4 bases and J by 8 bases, and 14 bases separated the two germline ends. The CDR3 DNA reads as TGTGCCAGCAGTGTTCGGAGGGAGAGAGGCTACACCTTC. Its translation: CASSVRRERGYTF. Full variable domain (rest looked up from reference TRBV2 and TRBJ1-2): EPEVTQTPSHQVTQMGQEVILRCVPISNHLYFYWYRQILGQKVEFLVSFYNNEISEKSEIFDDQFSVERPDGSNFTLKIRSTKLEDSAMYFCASSVRRERGYTFGSGTRLTVV.

This chain links TRBV29-1 with TRBJ2-2; TRBD1 agrees at 10 bases. Trimming cost V 6 bases and J 6 bases; bases outside gene matches: 4. This CDR3 comprises 13 residues. Germline V gene data show CDR1 as SQVTM and CDR2 as ANQGSEA. Here the CDR3 DNA reads TGCAGCGTCAAGACAGGGGGCCCCGGGGAGCTGTTTTTT. Translating it yields CSVKTGGPGELFF.

The V call is TRBV5-5, the J call TRBJ1-1; 9 positions match TRBD1. V shed 5 bases, J shed 0 bases, and the junction held 5 bases outside the gene matches. Germline lookup yields CDR1 SGHKS and CDR2 YYEKEE (reference sequence). This CDR3 is 15 amino acids long. CDR3 loop: CASRLNRGLNTEAFF. CDR3 nucleotides: TGTGCCAGCAGATTGAACAGGGGGCTGAACACTGAAGCTTTCTTT.

The gene calls are TRBV7-8 and TRBJ2-7, with a tentative D call TRBD2 (5 bases). The CDR3 consists of 16 residues. The V gene lost 5 bases and the J gene lost 4 bases, with 21 bases spanning the gap. Germline V gene lookup returns CDR1 SGHVS and CDR2 FQNEAQ. Here the CDR3 DNA reads TGTGCCAGCAGCGAAAGACCCGGGATGGCCTTATACGAGCAGTACTTC. Translation: CASSERPGMALYEQYF.

CDR3 DNA sequence: TGCGCCAGCAGCTTCGGCAGGGGGGTCTACGAGCAGTACTTC. Its translation is CASSFGRGVYEQYF. V usage is TRBV5-1 and J usage is TRBJ2-7; tentatively, D is TRBD1 (7 bases). Between the trimmed V and J ends, which lost 2 bases and 3 bases, there was a span of 12 bases. Germline V lookup: CDR1 SGHRS, CDR2 YFSETQ. The CDR3 totals 14 residues.

The chain has TRBV30 and TRBJ2-1, with 8 nucleotides matching TRBD2. The CDR3 totals 13 residues. Germline V gene lookup returns CDR1 GTSNPN and CDR2 SVGIG (reference sequence). The trim removed 0 bases at V and 7 bases at J, leaving 2 bases unmatched. The CDR3 DNA sequence: TGTGCCTGGAGTGTGAGCGGGAGTAATGAGCAGTTCTTC. It is translated as CAWSVSGSNEQFF.

This chain connects TRBV2 to TRBJ1-2; a possible D gene is TRBD1 (6 bases). V was pared by 6 bases and J by 8 bases, with 13 bases between. From germline, CDR1 is SNHLY and CDR2 FYNNEI. This CDR3 has 12 residues. The CDR3 sequence: CASSEQGKGYTF. For the CDR3, the DNA is TGTGCCAGCAGCGAACAGGGTAAAGGCTACACCTTC.

The chain links TRBV6-5 to TRBJ2-7; 9 bases are a match to TRBD2. Trimming took 5 bases from V and 2 from J; bases not matched to a gene: 4. The CDR3 is 14 amino acids. Germline V gene sequence: CDR1 MNHEY, CDR2 SVGAGI. CDR3 in amino acids: CASSPSGKTYEQYF. The CDR3 DNA sequence: TGTGCCAGCAGTCCTAGCGGGAAAACCTACGAGCAGTACTTC.

The chain is built from TRBV11-2 and TRBJ2-1; D ambiguous. V lost 4 bases to trimming and J lost 0 bases, with 10 bases between them. This CDR3 has 15 residues. Germline loops: CDR1 SGHAT, CDR2 FQNNGV. Here the CDR3 reads CASSSRLSSYNEQFF. The CDR3 region has the DNA TGTGCCAGCAGCTCCCGGTTGAGCTCCTACAATGAGCAGTTCTTC.

This clone has just one count. V gene TRBV30 combines with J gene TRBJ2-7; no clear D. The CDR3 contains 15 residues. From germline, CDR1 is GTSNPN and CDR2 SVGIG (reference sequence). Trimming left V 0 bases short and J 0 bases short, with 12 bases between. Here the CDR3 reads CAWSVIAGYSYEQYF. The CDR3 nucleotides are TGTGCCTGGAGTGTAATCGCAGGATACTCCTACGAGCAGTACTTC.

As concerns this clone: Other DNA sequences from this sample encode an identical CDR3 as well. V usage is TRBV18 and J usage is TRBJ2-7; D is perhaps TRBD2 (5 bases). Trimming pared 2 bases from V and 6 bases from J, leaving 5 bases between. The germline V gene has CDR1 KGHSH and CDR2 LQKENI. The CDR3 is 11 residues long. The CDR3 protein is CASSPGGEQYF. The CDR3 DNA follows: TGTGCCAGCTCACCAGGAGGCGAGCAGTACTTC.

This chain connects TRBV4-3 to TRBJ2-3; TRBD2 aligns across 8 bases. Per germline, CDR1 LGHNA and CDR2 YSLEER. Losses at the gene ends were 3 bases for V and 5 bases for J; bases not matched to a gene: 13. The CDR3 spans 17 residues. DNA for the CDR3: TGCGCCAGCAGCCAGGGAGGGGGAGCTAGCGGGTTAGATACGCAGTATTTT. Translating gives CASSQGGGASGLDTQYF.

The rearrangement joins TRBV5-1 to TRBJ2-5; D remains ambiguous. The CDR3 is 14 amino acids. The V gene's germline CDR1 is SGHRS and CDR2 YFSETQ. V lost 3 bases and J lost 1, with 10 bases in between. CDR3 DNA: TGCGCCAGCAGCTACACAGCTTCCCAAGAGACCCAGTACTTC. Its protein is CASSYTASQETQYF.

This chain links TRBV27 with TRBJ2-1; 9 nucleotides agree with TRBD1. There are 14 residues in the CDR3. Germline lookup yields CDR1 MNHEY and CDR2 SMNVEV (reference sequence). The V and J ends lost 6 bases and 5 bases, in that order; junction bases with no gene match: 5. CDR3 sequence: CASRTGGSNNEQFF. The CDR3 region has the DNA TGTGCCAGCAGGACAGGGGGGTCGAACAATGAGCAGTTCTTC.

The J gene is TRBJ1-2, the V gene TRBV9, with TRBD1 as a possible D gene (5 bases). From germline, CDR1 is SGDLS and CDR2 YYNGEE. Trimming cost V 3 bases and J 4 bases, with 13 bases left between them. The CDR3 spans 14 residues. The chain's CDR3 is CASSAGDDPYGYTF. CDR3 sequence (DNA): TGTGCCAGCAGCGCGGGGGACGACCCCTATGGCTACACCTTC.

The V call is TRBV11-1, the J call TRBJ2-7; TRBD1 might be the D (5 bases). Germline CDR1 is SGHAT and CDR2 is FQDESV (reference sequence). Trimming left V 4 bases short and J 7 bases short, with 14 bases between. CDR3 length: 13 amino acids. CDR3 sequence reads: CASSSGSSWEQYF. The CDR3 coding sequence is TGTGCCAGCAGCTCAGGGTCTTCTTGGGAGCAGTACTTC.

The table lists this clone with a count of one. The genes are TRBV29-1 and TRBJ2-7; possible D gene TRBD1, 5 bases. Germline CDR1 is SQVTM and CDR2 is ANQGSEA. Trimming removed 3 bases at V and 0 bases at J, with 24 bases between. The CDR3 contains 18 residues. The CDR3 DNA reads as TGCAGCGTTGATGTTCGGACATTTTCCTCTATCTACTCCTACGAGCAGTACTTC. Its translation is CSVDVRTFSSIYSYEQYF.

V usage is TRBV4-2 and J usage is TRBJ2-1; perhaps TRBD1 as D (6 bases). V shed 4 bases and J shed 9 bases, with 19 bases lying between them. CDR3 length: 15 amino acids. Looked up from germline, CDR1 is LGHNA and CDR2 is YNFKEQ. The CDR3 bases are TGTGCCAGCAGCCTGGTCTCCAAGGGGGTCGGTGAGCAGTTCTTC. This gives the protein CASSLVSKGVGEQFF.

V and J are TRBV9 and TRBJ2-7; 7 positions agree with TRBD2. Trimming took 3 bases from V and 2 from J; bases not matched to a gene: 5. Germline V lookup: CDR1 SGDLS, CDR2 YYNGEE. The CDR3 has 14 residues. For the CDR3, the DNA is TGTGCCAGCAGCGCAGCAGGACTAGCCTACGAGCAGTACTTC. Translating it yields CASSAAGLAYEQYF.